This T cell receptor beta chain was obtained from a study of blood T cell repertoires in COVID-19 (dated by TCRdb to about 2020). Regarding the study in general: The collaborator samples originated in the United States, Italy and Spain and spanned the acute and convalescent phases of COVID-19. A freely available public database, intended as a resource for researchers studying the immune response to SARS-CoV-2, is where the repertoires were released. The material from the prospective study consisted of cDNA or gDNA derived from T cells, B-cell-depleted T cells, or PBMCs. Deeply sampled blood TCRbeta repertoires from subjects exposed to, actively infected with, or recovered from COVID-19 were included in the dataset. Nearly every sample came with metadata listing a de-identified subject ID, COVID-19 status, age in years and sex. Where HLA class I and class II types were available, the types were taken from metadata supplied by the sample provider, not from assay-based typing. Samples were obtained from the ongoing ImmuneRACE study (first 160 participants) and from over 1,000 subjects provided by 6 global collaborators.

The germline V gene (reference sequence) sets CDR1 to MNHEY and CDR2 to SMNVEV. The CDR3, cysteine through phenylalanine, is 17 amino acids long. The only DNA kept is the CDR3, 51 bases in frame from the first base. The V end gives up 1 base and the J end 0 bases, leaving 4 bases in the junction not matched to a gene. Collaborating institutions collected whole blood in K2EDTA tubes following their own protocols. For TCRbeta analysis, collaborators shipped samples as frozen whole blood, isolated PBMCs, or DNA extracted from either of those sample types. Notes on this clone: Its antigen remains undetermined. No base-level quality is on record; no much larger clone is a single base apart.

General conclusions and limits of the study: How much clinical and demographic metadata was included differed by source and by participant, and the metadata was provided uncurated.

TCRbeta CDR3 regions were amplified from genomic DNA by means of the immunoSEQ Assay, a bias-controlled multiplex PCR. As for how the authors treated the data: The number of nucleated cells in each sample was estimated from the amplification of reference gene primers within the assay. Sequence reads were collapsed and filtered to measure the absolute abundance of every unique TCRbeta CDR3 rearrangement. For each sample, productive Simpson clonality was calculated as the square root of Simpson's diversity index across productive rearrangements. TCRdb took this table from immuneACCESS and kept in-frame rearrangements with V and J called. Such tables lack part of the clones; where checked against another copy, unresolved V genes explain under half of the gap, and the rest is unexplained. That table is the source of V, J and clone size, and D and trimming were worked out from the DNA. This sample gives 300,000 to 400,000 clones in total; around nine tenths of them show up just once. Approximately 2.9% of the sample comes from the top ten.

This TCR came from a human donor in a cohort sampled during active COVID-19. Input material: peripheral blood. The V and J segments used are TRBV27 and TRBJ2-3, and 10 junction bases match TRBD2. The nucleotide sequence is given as TGTGCCAGCAGTTTATGGTCTAGCGGGGGCAGCACAGATACGCAGTATTTT. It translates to CASSLWSSGGSTDTQYF.